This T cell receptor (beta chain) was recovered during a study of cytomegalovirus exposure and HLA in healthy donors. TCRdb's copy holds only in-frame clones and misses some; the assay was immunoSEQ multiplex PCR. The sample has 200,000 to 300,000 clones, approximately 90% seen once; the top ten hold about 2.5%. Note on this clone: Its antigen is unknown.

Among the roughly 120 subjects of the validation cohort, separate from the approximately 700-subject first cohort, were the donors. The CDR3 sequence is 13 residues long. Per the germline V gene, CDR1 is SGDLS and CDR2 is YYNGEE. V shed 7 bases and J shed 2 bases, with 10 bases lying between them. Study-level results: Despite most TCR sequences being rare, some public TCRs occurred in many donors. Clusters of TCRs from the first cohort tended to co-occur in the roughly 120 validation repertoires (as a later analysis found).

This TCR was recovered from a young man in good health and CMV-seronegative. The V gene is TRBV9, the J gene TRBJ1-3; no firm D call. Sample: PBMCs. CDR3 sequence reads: CASSRGAGNTIYF. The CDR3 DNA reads TGTGCCAGCTCTCGGGGAGCTGGAAACACCATATATTTT.